The 21 T cell receptor beta chains presented below share a single source sample, sequenced in a study of T-cell memory formation after mild COVID-19. TCRdb independently ran MiXCR on the 5' RACE reads; one entry per CDR3 protein. The table lists around 300,000 distinct CDR3 sequences, roughly 13% of them singletons. What was sequenced was PBMCs or a T cell subset sorted from them (not recorded which). These receptors all stem from a man aged 18-30 years who had mild COVID-19 (a few samples of this study predate the infection). Cell type and time point are not known.

This clonotype showed up just a few times. The chain combines TRBV5-1 with TRBJ1-5, with a possible D match to TRBD1 (5 bases). V shed 7 bases and J shed 6 bases, with 20 bases lying between them. In germline, CDR1 is SGHRS, CDR2 YFSETQ. The CDR3 spans 15 residues. CDR3 loop: CASSVGVGVVQPQHF. Written as DNA, the CDR3 is TGCGCCAGCTCCGTCGGTGTAGGGGTAGTTCAGCCCCAGCATTTT.

V and J are TRBV12-3 or TRBV12-4 and TRBJ1-4, with D tentatively TRBD1 (5 bases). The CDR3 is 15 residues long. The V end lost 3 bases, the J end lost 8 bases, and 16 bases lay between the germline ends. The CDR3 is CASSFTGRGWEKLFF. As DNA, the CDR3 is TGTGCCAGCAGTTTTACAGGCCGAGGGTGGGAAAAACTGTTTTTT.

There are a few counts of this clonotype. The V gene is TRBV27, the J gene TRBJ1-6; D is uncertain. Germline V lookup: CDR1 MNHEY, CDR2 SMNVEV (reference sequence). The CDR3 is 15 amino acids. V dropped 6 bases and J dropped 7 bases, with 16 bases sitting between them. The CDR3 is CASRSWQEPNSPLHF. The DNA of the CDR3 is TGTGCCAGCAGATCGTGGCAGGAACCAAATTCACCCCTCCACTTT.

A few counts support this clonotype. The chain carries TRBV3-1 and TRBJ1-1, with a weak D call TRBD1 (6 bases). The CDR3 has 14 residues. Germline V lookup: CDR1 LGHDT, CDR2 YNNKEL (reference sequence). V was cut by 5 bases and J by 4 bases, with 14 bases left in between. CDR3: CASSKLWGRTEAFF. Written as DNA, the CDR3 is TGTGCCAGCAGCAAACTCTGGGGGCGCACTGAAGCTTTCTTT.

This clonotype turned up a few times. The J gene is TRBJ2-1, the V gene TRBV4-2, with 10 positions matching TRBD2. CDR1 is LGHNA, CDR2 YNFKEQ, per germline. The CDR3 sequence is 17 residues long. After removal of 3 bases from V and 4 bases from J, the junction contained 9 bases not matched to a gene. The CDR3 DNA reads as TGTGCCAGCAGCCAGCATCCCGGACTAGCGGAATACAATGAGCAGTTCTTC. It encodes CASSQHPGLAEYNEQFF.

This chain uses TRBV5-1 with TRBJ2-1, with D perhaps TRBD1 (5 bases). CDR3 length: 15 residues. Trimming cost V 3 bases and J 5 bases, with 15 bases left between them. The germline gives CDR1 SGHRS, CDR2 YFSETQ. CDR3 DNA sequence: TGCGCCAGCAGCTCCCAGGGTATTCGGGACAATGAGCAGTTCTTC. This gives the protein CASSSQGIRDNEQFF.

This clonotype has at least ten counts. The chain uses TRBV6-6 and TRBJ2-7; a possible D gene is TRBD1 (5 bases). The V gene's germline CDR1 is MNHNY and CDR2 SVGAGI (reference sequence). This CDR3 comprises 14 residues. Trimming shortened V by 0 bases and J by 4 bases, and 10 bases separated the two germline ends. CDR3 sequence (DNA): TGTGCCAGCAGTTACTCGAGTGGGGCGTACGAGCAGTACTTC. The encoded protein is CASSYSSGAYEQYF.

This clonotype was found many times. The rearrangement links TRBV5-1 to TRBJ1-6; D ambiguous. The V gene lost 1 base and the J gene lost 8 bases, with 7 bases spanning the gap. The CDR3 runs to 13 residues. The germline V gene has CDR1 SGHRS and CDR2 YFSETQ. CDR3 amino acids: CASSLKLDSPLHF. DNA for the CDR3: TGCGCCAGCAGCTTGAAACTCGATTCACCCCTCCACTTT.

This clonotype has a handful of counts. The V gene is TRBV20-1, the J gene TRBJ2-7, with D tentatively TRBD2 (7 bases). The germline V and J ends were trimmed by 3 bases and 5 bases, with 17 bases remaining between them. Looked up from germline, CDR1 is DFQATT and CDR2 is SNEGSKA (reference sequence). This CDR3 region has 14 residues. The CDR3 is CSASGGALMDEQYF. DNA for the CDR3: TGCAGTGCTAGTGGGGGGGCTTTGATGGACGAGCAGTACTTC.

The CDR3 loop is CASSQDQDRQYF. Written as DNA, the CDR3 is TGCGCCAGCAGCCAAGATCAGGACAGGCAGTATTTT. The chain joins TRBV4-1 to TRBJ2-3, with D tentatively TRBD1 (6 bases). The CDR3 covers 12 residues. V lost 0 bases, J lost 11 bases, and 9 bases lay in between. Looked up from germline, CDR1 is MGHRA and CDR2 is YSYEKL.

This chain joins TRBV11-3 and TRBJ2-1; 7 nucleotides line up with TRBD2. V was pared by 5 bases and J by 0 bases, with 1 base of the junction left unmatched. The CDR3 sequence is 14 residues long. The germline gives CDR1 SGHNT, CDR2 YENEEA. For the CDR3, the DNA is TGTGCCAGCAGCAAGCGGGGCTCCTACAATGAGCAGTTCTTC. Translated, it gives CASSKRGSYNEQFF.

This chain uses TRBV11-2 with TRBJ1-4; 7 nucleotides match TRBD1. Germline V CDR1 and CDR2: SGHAT, FQNNGV. The CDR3 runs 15 residues. Germline trimming cut 5 bases from V and 9 bases from J; bases unmatched to any gene: 12. The CDR3 protein is CASSQSGQTGKKLFF. CDR3 DNA sequence: TGTGCCAGCAGCCAATCGGGACAGACGGGGAAAAAACTGTTTTTT. Based on the CDR3 plus reference TRBV11-2 and TRBJ1-4, the full variable domain is EAGVAQSPRYKIIEKRQSVAFWCNPISGHATLYWYQQILGQGPKLLIQFQNNGVVDDSQLPKDRFSAERLKGVDSTLKIQPAKLEDSAVYLCASSQSGQTGKKLFFGSGTQLSVL.

The chain has TRBV18 and TRBJ1-5, with D possibly TRBD1 on 6 matching bases. V dropped 3 bases and J dropped 0 bases, with 18 bases sitting between them. This CDR3 is built from 18 residues. Germline assignment: CDR1 KGHSH and CDR2 LQKENI. This chain's CDR3 is CASSPQNSRGNSNQPQHF. The DNA for the CDR3 is TGTGCCAGCTCACCTCAAAATTCCAGGGGTAATAGCAATCAGCCCCAGCATTTT. Based on the CDR3 plus reference TRBV18 and TRBJ1-5, the full variable domain is NAGVMQNPRHLVRRRGQEARLRCSPMKGHSHVYWYRQLPEEGLKFMVYLQKENIIDESGMPKERFSAEFPKEGPSILRIQQVVRGDSAAYFCASSPQNSRGNSNQPQHFGDGTRLSIL.

This clonotype was counted between two and nine times. V is TRBV4-3 and J is TRBJ1-5; D gene ambiguous. The CDR3 consists of 15 residues. Trimming cost V 1 base and J 6 bases, with 13 bases left between them. Germline CDR1 is LGHNA and CDR2 is YSLEER. The CDR3 is CASSQGWSVGQPQHF. The CDR3 DNA reads as TGCGCCAGCAGCCAAGGCTGGTCTGTCGGTCAGCCCCAGCATTTT.

This clonotype has more than one count but fewer than ten. The rearrangement joins TRBV30 to TRBJ1-1, with D tentatively TRBD1 (5 bases). V lost 2 bases to trimming and J lost 4 bases, with 14 bases between them. Germline-derived CDR1 and CDR2 are GTSNPN and SVGIG (reference sequence). The CDR3 runs to 14 residues. CDR3 loop: CAWSLTTGRTEAFF. CDR3 nucleotides: TGTGCCTGGAGTTTAACTACAGGACGCACTGAAGCTTTCTTT.

This clonotype was detected a few times. This chain joins TRBV6-6 and TRBJ1-5, with a tentative D call TRBD1 (5 bases). The CDR3 is 15 residues long. V shed 2 bases and J shed 5 bases, with 13 bases lying between them. Per the germline V gene, CDR1 is MNHNY and CDR2 is SVGAGI (reference sequence). The CDR3 nucleotides read TGTGCCAGCAGTTACCTCACCAGGGATTATCAGCCCCAGCATTTT. It translates to CASSYLTRDYQPQHF.

This chain links TRBV5-1 with TRBJ1-1; no firm D call. Between the trimmed V and J ends, which lost 7 bases and 1 base, there was a span of 11 bases. Germline CDR1 reads SGHRS; CDR2 reads YFSETQ. The CDR3 is 13 residues long. In nucleotides, the CDR3 is TGCGCCAGCCGGGAGGACTCGAACACTGAAGCTTTCTTT. Its protein is CASREDSNTEAFF.

This clonotype showed up many times. The chain combines TRBV5-1 with TRBJ2-1; D ambiguous. Per germline, CDR1 SGHRS and CDR2 YFSETQ. V lost 2 bases, J lost 0 bases, and 9 bases lay in between. This CDR3 is built from 15 residues. CDR3 residues: CASSLRPDSYNEQFF. The CDR3 DNA sequence: TGCGCCAGCAGCTTACGACCGGACTCCTACAATGAGCAGTTCTTC.

This clonotype turned up a few times. The genes are TRBV5-1 and TRBJ1-6; D is unclear. Trimming took off 2 bases at V and 6 bases at J, with 15 bases between the two ends. The germline gives CDR1 SGHRS, CDR2 YFSETQ. The CDR3 has 16 residues. The CDR3 loop reads CASSFRPRGLNSPLHF. DNA of the CDR3: TGCGCCAGCAGCTTCAGGCCCCGAGGCCTTAATTCACCCCTCCACTTT. Full variable domain (missing parts from reference TRBV5-1 and TRBJ1-6): KAGVTQTPRYLIKTRGQQVTLSCSPISGHRSVSWYQQTPGQGLQFLFEYFSETQRNKGNFPGRFSGRQFSNSRSEMNVSTLELGDSALYLCASSFRPRGLNSPLHFGNGTRLTVT.

This chain uses TRBV5-1 with TRBJ1-1; D unclear. The CDR3 consists of 14 residues. The V gene lost 1 base and the J gene lost 7 bases, with 14 bases spanning the gap. The germline gives CDR1 SGHRS, CDR2 YFSETQ. The CDR3 coding sequence is TGCGCCAGCAGCTTGCACAAGGTCTTCGGTGAAGCTTTCTTT. Amino acid sequence: CASSLHKVFGEAFF.

This clonotype has just a few counts. The V and J genes are TRBV11-2 and TRBJ1-5; TRBD1 aligns across 8 bases. The CDR3 extends over 14 amino acids. V shed 5 bases, J shed 7 bases, and the junction held 7 bases outside the gene matches. CDR1 is SGHAT, CDR2 FQNNGV, per germline. The CDR3 spells CASSKDRGEQPQHF. The CDR3 nucleotides are TGTGCCAGCAGCAAAGACAGGGGAGAACAGCCCCAGCATTTT.